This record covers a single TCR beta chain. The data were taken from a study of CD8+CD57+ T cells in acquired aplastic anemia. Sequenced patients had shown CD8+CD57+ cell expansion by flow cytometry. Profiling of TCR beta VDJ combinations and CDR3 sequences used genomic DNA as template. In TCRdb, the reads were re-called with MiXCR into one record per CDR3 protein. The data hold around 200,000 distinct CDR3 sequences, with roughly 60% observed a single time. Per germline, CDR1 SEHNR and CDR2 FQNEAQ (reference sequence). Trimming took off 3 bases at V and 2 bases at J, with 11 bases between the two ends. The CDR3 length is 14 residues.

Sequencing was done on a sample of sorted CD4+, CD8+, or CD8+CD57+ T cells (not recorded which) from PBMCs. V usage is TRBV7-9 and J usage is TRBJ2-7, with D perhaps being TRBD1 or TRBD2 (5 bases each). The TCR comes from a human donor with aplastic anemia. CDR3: CASSLGDGTYEQYF. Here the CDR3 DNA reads TGTGCCAGCAGCTTGGGGGACGGGACCTACGAGCAGTACTTC.